The 32 T cell receptor beta chains given below trace back to one sample, sequenced in a study of cytomegalovirus exposure and HLA in healthy donors. PCR used 60 Vbeta primers and 13 Jbeta primers. Method: immunoSEQ multiplex PCR; TCRdb's copy keeps in-frame clones and lacks some. The sample consists of roughly 150,000 clones, around 75% of them appearing once. The source material was PBMCs. The source of these receptors is a woman in her 30s in good health and CMV-seronegative.

The gene calls are TRBV4-1 and TRBJ2-1, with 10 bases that match TRBD1. The CDR3 consists of 17 residues. With 1 base clipped from V and 7 bases from J, the junction kept 10 bases outside the gene matches. Germline-derived CDR1 and CDR2 are MGHRA and YSYEKL. The CDR3 here is CASSQVIGTGVKNEQFF. The DNA for the CDR3 is TGCGCCAGCAGCCAAGTAATAGGGACAGGGGTCAAGAATGAGCAGTTCTTC.

This clone appeared a few times. This sequence joins TRBV7-2 and TRBJ2-7; D might be TRBD1 (6 bases). This CDR3 spans 15 amino acids. Trimming removed 0 bases at V and 4 bases at J, with 13 bases between. Per the germline V gene, CDR1 is SGHTA and CDR2 is FQGNSA. The CDR3 DNA sequence: TGTGCCAGCAGCTTAGCGTCGACAGGCGCTTACGAGCAGTACGTC. This codes for CASSLASTGAYEQYV.

The V and J genes are TRBV2 and TRBJ2-1, with 14 bases fitting TRBD2. The V gene's germline CDR1 is SNHLY and CDR2 FYNNEI. V shed 6 bases, J shed 7 bases, and the junction held 5 bases outside the gene matches. The CDR3 has 15 amino acids. The CDR3 loop reads CASRGLAGVRNEQFF. As DNA, the CDR3 is TGTGCCAGCAGGGGACTAGCGGGAGTCCGTAATGAGCAGTTCTTC.

The chain links TRBV6-5 to TRBJ2-1; 8 bases align to TRBD2. Trimming removed 0 bases from V and 8 bases from J; junction bases left unmatched: 6. This CDR3 is 15 amino acids long. Germline assignment: CDR1 MNHEY and CDR2 SVGAGI. CDR3 residues: CASSYSLGLAHEQFF. The CDR3 region has the DNA TGTGCCAGCAGTTACTCGCTAGGACTAGCTCATGAGCAGTTCTTC.

This clone was picked up a small number of times. CDR3 amino acids: CASSLEGSGGETQYF. In nucleotides, the CDR3 is TGTGCCAGCAGCTTGGAGGGTAGCGGGGGTGAGACCCAGTACTTC. The chain links TRBV5-6 to TRBJ2-5; 9 nucleotides line up with TRBD2. The CDR3 totals 15 residues. Germline V gives CDR1 SGHDT, CDR2 YYEEEE. After removal of 0 bases from V and 5 bases from J, the junction contained 5 bases not matched to a gene.

The rearrangement uses TRBV28 and TRBJ2-7, with a possible D match to TRBD2 (5 bases). The ends were cut back, 5 bases at V and 0 bases at J, with 11 bases in the middle. Germline CDR1 reads MDHEN; CDR2 reads SYDVKM. This CDR3 contains 14 residues. CDR3 DNA sequence: TGTGCCAGCAGTCGGACGGGAAGCTCCTACGAGCAGTACGTC. It yields the protein CASSRTGSSYEQYV.

This clone was picked up one time. The DNA for the CDR3 is TGTGCCAGCAGCGTGGACGGGATAGCGGGTCACAATGAGCAGTTCTTC. Protein sequence: CASSVDGIAGHNEQFF. J is TRBJ2-1 and V is TRBV9, with TRBD2 identical over 7 bases. The V gene end was trimmed by 2 bases and the J gene end by 5 bases; junction bases not matched to a gene: 10. This CDR3 is 16 amino acids long. CDR1 and CDR2 (germline): SGDLS, YYNGEE.

This chain uses TRBV7-6 with TRBJ2-1; TRBD1 matches 11 bases. This CDR3 is built from 15 residues. From germline, CDR1 is SGHVS and CDR2 FNYEAQ. V dropped 3 bases and J dropped 2; count of bases not matched to a gene: 0. Written as DNA, the CDR3 is TGTGCCAGCAGCTTGGGACAGGGGGCCTACAATGAGCAGTTCTTC. As protein: CASSLGQGAYNEQFF.

The chain couples TRBV10-3 to TRBJ2-1; 7 bases agree with TRBD2. The CDR3 spans 15 residues. The V gene end was trimmed by 7 bases and the J gene end by 8 bases; junction bases not matched to a gene: 14. Germline CDR1 ENHRY, CDR2 SYGVKD. CDR3 bases: TGTGCCATCACCCCGGGGGGAGGGGCCGGGGATGAGCAGTTCTTC. Translating it yields CAITPGGGAGDEQFF.

The chain is built from TRBV5-6 and TRBJ1-1; maybe TRBD1 (5 bases). Trimming took 4 bases from V and 4 from J, leaving 14 bases between them. The CDR3 sequence is 14 residues long. CDR1 and CDR2 from the germline V gene are SGHDT and YYEEEE. The CDR3 bases are TGTGCCAGCAGCAGTTATCAGGGCGGCACTGAAGCTTTCTTT. As protein: CASSSYQGGTEAFF.

In this sample, this clone turned up a few times. V and J are TRBV27 and TRBJ2-2, with TRBD2 matching 8 bases. This CDR3 is 14 amino acids long. With V trimmed by 3 bases and J by 5 bases, 2 bases remained unmatched. Per germline, CDR1 MNHEY and CDR2 SMNVEV (reference sequence). The CDR3 is CASSFSGATGELFF. CDR3 sequence (DNA): TGTGCCAGCAGTTTTAGCGGGGCGACCGGGGAGCTGTTTTTT.

The chain is built from TRBV28 and TRBJ1-6; TRBD1 aligns across 8 bases. CDR1 and CDR2 (germline): MDHEN, SYDVKM. V gave up 5 bases and J gave up 14 bases; unmatched junction bases: 11. This CDR3 spans 14 amino acids. As DNA, the CDR3 is TGTGCCAGCAGTCAGACAGGGGATACCCTCACCCTCCACTTT. Translation gives CASSQTGDTLTLHF.

This clone appeared a few times. The chain combines TRBV2 with TRBJ1-4, with a weak D call TRBD1 (6 bases). The CDR3 length is 15 residues. The germline V gene has CDR1 SNHLY and CDR2 FYNNEI. Trimming pared 6 bases from V and 7 bases from J, leaving 18 bases between. DNA for the CDR3: TGTGCCAGCAGGGAACAGGGCTGGGTAGGTGAAAAACTGTTTTTT. Protein sequence: CASREQGWVGEKLFF.

The V call is TRBV7-3, the J call TRBJ2-5; the match to TRBD2 covers 7 bases. Trimming removed 1 base from V and 3 bases from J; junction bases left unmatched: 2. Germline V gives CDR1 SGHTA, CDR2 FQGTGA. The CDR3 loop spans 14 amino acids. The CDR3 protein is CASSLMGGEETQYF. CDR3 in DNA: TGTGCCAGCAGCTTAATGGGGGGGGAAGAGACCCAGTACTTC.

The gene calls are TRBV2 and TRBJ1-5; no clear D. Germline-derived CDR1 and CDR2 are SNHLY and FYNNEI. This CDR3 region has 11 residues. Trimming shortened V by 3 bases and J by 6 bases, and 3 bases separated the two germline ends. The CDR3 nucleotides are TGTGCCAGCAGTGACAGTCAGCCCCAGCATTTT. Its protein is CASSDSQPQHF.

The rearrangement uses TRBV29-1 and TRBJ1-3; 8 nucleotides align to TRBD1. The CDR3 is made up of 13 amino acids. The V segment lost 7 bases and the J segment 7 bases; nucleotides outside the gene matches: 9. Germline CDR1 and CDR2: SQVTM and ANQGSEA. Here the CDR3 reads CSAGIDRGNTIYF. CDR3 bases: TGCAGCGCAGGGATCGACAGGGGCAACACCATATATTTT. The whole variable domain, remainder taken from reference TRBV29-1 and TRBJ1-3, is SAVISQKPSRDICQRGTSLTIQCQVDSQVTMMFWYRQQPGQSLTLIATANQGSEATYESGFVIDKFPISRPNLTFSTLTVSNMSPEDSSIYLCSAGIDRGNTIYFGEGSWLTVV.

V gene TRBV5-8 combines with J gene TRBJ2-7; D is possibly TRBD2 (7 bases). CDR1 SGHTS and CDR2 YDEGEE come from the germline V gene. The ends were cut back, 3 bases at V and 12 bases at J, with 16 bases in the middle. The length of the CDR3 is 12 residues. The CDR3 DNA reads as TGTGCCAGCAGCTCGACGTGGGGGGGCTCGTACTTC. Its protein is CASSSTWGGSYF.

The rearrangement uses TRBV9 and TRBJ2-1; tentative D call: TRBD2 (6 bases). The CDR3 has 13 amino acids. Germline assignment: CDR1 SGDLS and CDR2 YYNGEE. Trimming took 4 bases from V and 10 from J, leaving 15 bases between them. This chain's CDR3 is CASSPGGSGEQFF. The CDR3 DNA is TGTGCCAGCAGCCCTGGGGGGTCGGGGGAGCAGTTCTTC.

This clone was picked up a small number of times. The chain links TRBV29-1 to TRBJ2-2; 9 bases are shared with TRBD2. The CDR3 has 15 amino acids. The V segment lost 2 bases and the J segment 0 bases; nucleotides outside the gene matches: 1. The germline gives CDR1 SQVTM, CDR2 ANQGSEA. The CDR3 spells CSVERLAANTGELFF. DNA of the CDR3: TGCAGCGTTGAAAGACTAGCGGCGAACACCGGGGAGCTGTTTTTT.

The V gene is TRBV18, the J gene TRBJ2-2; tentatively, D is TRBD2 (5 bases). The CDR3 is 16 amino acids. Per germline, CDR1 KGHSH and CDR2 LQKENI. Trimming stripped 3 bases from V and 6 bases from J, with 17 bases between. This chain's CDR3 is CASSPRALGGPGELFF. CDR3 DNA sequence: TGTGCCAGCTCACCTCGGGCCCTCGGAGGTCCCGGGGAGCTGTTTTTT.

This chain links TRBV5-4 with TRBJ2-5, with TRBD1 identical over 9 bases. CDR3 length: 14 residues. Germline V CDR1 and CDR2: SGHNT, YYREEE (reference sequence). The V segment lost 4 bases and the J segment 5 bases; nucleotides outside the gene matches: 6. CDR3 residues: CASSERQGVETQYF. The CDR3 nucleotides read TGTGCCAGCAGCGAACGACAGGGGGTGGAGACCCAGTACTTC.

The chain uses TRBV4-1 and TRBJ2-2; 12 bases line up with TRBD1. The junction had 5 bases not matched to a gene; V was cut back by 3 bases and J by 6 bases. This CDR3 has 16 residues. Germline V gives CDR1 MGHRA, CDR2 YSYEKL. The CDR3 DNA sequence: TGCGCCAGCAGCCAGAGGGACAGGGGGCTCGCCGGGGAGCTGTTTTTT. The encoded protein is CASSQRDRGLAGELFF.

This chain's CDR3 is CASSLPRGQGMETQYF. The DNA of the CDR3 is TGTGCCAGCAGCTTACCCCGGGGACAGGGTATGGAGACCCAGTACTTC. This rearrangement joins TRBV5-5 to TRBJ2-5; TRBD1 aligns across 9 bases. Germline V lookup: CDR1 SGHKS, CDR2 YYEKEE (reference sequence). The CDR3 covers 16 residues. V dropped 2 bases and J dropped 5; count of bases not matched to a gene: 10.

The chain recombines TRBV28 with TRBJ2-1, with TRBD1 matching 9 bases. The CDR3 length is 17 residues. From germline, CDR1 is MDHEN and CDR2 SYDVKM. V shed 5 bases, J shed 2 bases, and the junction held 10 bases outside the gene matches. The CDR3 bases are TGTGCCAGCAGTCGGACCCTTACAGGGGGCGCCTACAATGAGCAGTTCTTC. Translating it yields CASSRTLTGGAYNEQFF.

The V gene is TRBV28, the J gene TRBJ2-7, with a weak D call TRBD1 (6 bases). Germline assignment: CDR1 MDHEN and CDR2 SYDVKM. CDR3 size: 10 residues. V was shortened by 5 bases and J by 9 bases, with 8 bases between the two germline ends. The CDR3 DNA is TGTGCCAGCAGTGGGGGCGCGCAGTACTTC. It translates to CASSGGAQYF.

The chain links TRBV11-2 to TRBJ1-2; the match to TRBD1 covers 10 bases. Germline CDR1 SGHAT, CDR2 FQNNGV. The CDR3 extends over 15 amino acids. The trim removed 1 base at V and 7 bases at J, leaving 6 bases unmatched. The CDR3 DNA reads as TGTGCCAGCAGCTTAGGGGGGACAGGGGTCAGTGGCTACACCTTC. As protein: CASSLGGTGVSGYTF.

The genes are TRBV5-4 and TRBJ2-2; 11 nucleotides align to TRBD2. V was clipped by 0 bases and J by 7 bases; unmatched bases: 8. The CDR3 is 17 amino acids. Germline V gene data show CDR1 as SGHNT and CDR2 as YYREEE (reference sequence). DNA for the CDR3: TGTGCCAGCAGCTTGGGGTTAGCGGGGGGGCCAAGCGGGGAGCTGTTTTTT. Translated, it gives CASSLGLAGGPSGELFF.

This clone was observed a handful of times. The gene calls are TRBV7-2 and TRBJ2-3; 7 nucleotides match TRBD2. This CDR3 comprises 17 residues. Germline CDR1 and CDR2: SGHTA and FQGNSA. V was clipped by 1 base and J by 0 bases; unmatched bases: 7. The CDR3 sequence: CASSLGGGSGSTDTQYF. For the CDR3, the DNA is TGTGCCAGCAGCTTAGGGGGGGGTAGCGGAAGCACAGATACGCAGTATTTT.

This clone was observed a handful of times. This chain uses TRBV15 with TRBJ1-2; the match to TRBD1 covers 10 bases. V shed 1 base, J shed 7 bases, and the junction held 12 bases outside the gene matches. The germline CDR1 and CDR2 sequences are LNHNV and YYDKDF (reference sequence). The CDR3 is 17 amino acids. The CDR3 sequence is CATSRAGELDRGLGYTF. CDR3 sequence (DNA): TGTGCCACCAGCAGAGCAGGGGAATTAGACAGGGGGCTTGGCTACACCTTC.

This clone appeared once. This chain uses TRBV11-2 with TRBJ2-5; tentative D call: TRBD1 (6 bases). V was clipped by 0 bases and J by 2 bases, with 16 bases between them. Germline CDR1 reads SGHAT; CDR2 reads FQNNGV. CDR3 length: 17 amino acids. CDR3 nucleotides: TGTGCCAGCAGCTTAGATGGGGCTTGGACAGCACAAGAGACCCAGTACTTC. Protein sequence: CASSLDGAWTAQETQYF.

The chain uses TRBV9 and TRBJ1-6, with 8 bases identical to TRBD1. Germline V gives CDR1 SGDLS, CDR2 YYNGEE. The CDR3 has 15 residues. J was trimmed by 6 bases and V by 4 bases; bases with no gene match: 6. The CDR3 DNA follows: TGTGCCAGCAGCCCTAGGACAGGGACTAATTCACCCCTCCACTTT. This sequence encodes CASSPRTGTNSPLHF. Variable domain in full (rest from reference TRBV9 and TRBJ1-6): DSGVTQTPKHLITATGQRVTLRCSPRSGDLSVYWYQQSLDQGLQFLIQYYNGEERAKGNILERFSAQQFPDLHSELNLSSLELGDSALYFCASSPRTGTNSPLHFGNGTRLTVT.

Concerning this clone: The same CDR3 arises from other DNA sequences in this sample as well. The chain recombines TRBV7-2 with TRBJ2-5, with 7 bases that match TRBD2. The length of the CDR3 is 13 residues. Losses at the gene ends were 5 bases for V and 5 bases for J; bases not matched to a gene: 5. Germline lookup yields CDR1 SGHTA and CDR2 FQGNSA. Written as DNA, the CDR3 is TGTGCCAGCAGCGCGGGGGAACGGGAGACCCAGTACTTC. It is translated as CASSAGERETQYF.